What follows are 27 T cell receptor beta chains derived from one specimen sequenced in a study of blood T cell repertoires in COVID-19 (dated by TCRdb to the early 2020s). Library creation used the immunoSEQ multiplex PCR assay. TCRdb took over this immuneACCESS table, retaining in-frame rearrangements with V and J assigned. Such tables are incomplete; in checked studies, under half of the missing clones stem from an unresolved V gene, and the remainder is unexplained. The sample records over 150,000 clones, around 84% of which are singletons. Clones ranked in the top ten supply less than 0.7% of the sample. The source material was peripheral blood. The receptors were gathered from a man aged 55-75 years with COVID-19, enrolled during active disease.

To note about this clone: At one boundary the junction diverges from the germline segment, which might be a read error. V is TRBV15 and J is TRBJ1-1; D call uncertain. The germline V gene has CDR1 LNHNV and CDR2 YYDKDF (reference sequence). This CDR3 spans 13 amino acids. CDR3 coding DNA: TGTGCCACCAGCGGAGACATGAACACTGAAGCTTTCTTT. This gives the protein CATSGDMNTEAFF.

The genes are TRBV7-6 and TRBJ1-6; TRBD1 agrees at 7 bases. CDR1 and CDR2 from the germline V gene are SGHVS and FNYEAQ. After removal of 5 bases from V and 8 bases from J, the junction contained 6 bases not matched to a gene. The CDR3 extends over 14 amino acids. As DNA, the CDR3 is TGTGCCAGCAGCCCGACAGGGTGGGATTCACCCCTCCACTTT. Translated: CASSPTGWDSPLHF. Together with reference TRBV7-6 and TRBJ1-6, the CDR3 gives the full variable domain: GAGVSQSPRYKVTKRGQDVALRCDPISGHVSLYWYRQALGQGPEFLTYFNYEAQQDKSGLPNDRFSAERPEGSISTLTIQRTEQRDSAMYRCASSPTGWDSPLHFGNGTRLTVT.

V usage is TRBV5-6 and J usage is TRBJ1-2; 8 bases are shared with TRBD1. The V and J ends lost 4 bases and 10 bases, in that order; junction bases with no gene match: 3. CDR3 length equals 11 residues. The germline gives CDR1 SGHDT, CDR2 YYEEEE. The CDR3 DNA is TGTGCCAGCAGCAAGGGACAGGACTACACCTTC. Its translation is CASSKGQDYTF.

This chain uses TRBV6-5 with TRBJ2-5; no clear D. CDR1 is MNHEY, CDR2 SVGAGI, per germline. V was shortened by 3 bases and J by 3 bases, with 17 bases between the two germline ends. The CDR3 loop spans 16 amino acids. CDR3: CASSYLPKPLKETQYF. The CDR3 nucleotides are TGTGCCAGCAGTTATTTACCGAAGCCACTCAAAGAGACCCAGTACTTC.

The CDR3 region has the DNA TGTGCCAGCAGCTTGGACAGTTTTGTCGGGGAGCTGTTTTTT. The encoded protein is CASSLDSFVGELFF. The V and J genes are TRBV11-3 and TRBJ2-2, with D perhaps TRBD1 (6 bases). The CDR3 sequence is 14 residues long. The V end was cut by 3 bases, the J end by 7 bases, with 12 bases between. Germline assignment: CDR1 SGHNT and CDR2 YENEEA.

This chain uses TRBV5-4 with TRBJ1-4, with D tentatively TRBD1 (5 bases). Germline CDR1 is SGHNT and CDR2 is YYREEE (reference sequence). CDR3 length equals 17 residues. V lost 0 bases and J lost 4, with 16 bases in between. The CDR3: CASSLVGAGFHNEKLFF. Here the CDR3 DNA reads TGTGCCAGCAGCTTGGTAGGGGCAGGGTTCCATAATGAAAAACTGTTTTTT.

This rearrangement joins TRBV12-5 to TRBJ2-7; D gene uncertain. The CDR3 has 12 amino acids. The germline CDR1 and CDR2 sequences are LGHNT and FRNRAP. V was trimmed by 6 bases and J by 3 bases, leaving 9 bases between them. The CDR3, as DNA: TGTGCTAGTGGCAAACAGAACTACGAGCAGTACTTC. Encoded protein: CASGKQNYEQYF.

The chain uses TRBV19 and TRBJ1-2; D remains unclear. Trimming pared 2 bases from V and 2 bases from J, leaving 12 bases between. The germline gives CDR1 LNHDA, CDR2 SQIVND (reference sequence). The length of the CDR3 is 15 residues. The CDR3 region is CASSISRDSNYGYTF. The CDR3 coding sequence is TGTGCCAGTAGTATATCGAGGGATTCCAACTATGGCTACACCTTC. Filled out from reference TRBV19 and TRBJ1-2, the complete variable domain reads DGGITQSPKYLFRKEGQNVTLSCEQNLNHDAMYWYRQDPGQGLRLIYYSQIVNDFQKGDIAEGYSVSREKKESFPLTVTSAQKNPTAFYLCASSISRDSNYGYTFGSGTRLTVV.

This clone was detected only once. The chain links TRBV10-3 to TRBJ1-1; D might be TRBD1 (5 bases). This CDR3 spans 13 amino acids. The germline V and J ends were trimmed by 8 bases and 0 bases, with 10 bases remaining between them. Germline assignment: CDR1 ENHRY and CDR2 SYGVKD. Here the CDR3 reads CAIQGDMNTEAFF. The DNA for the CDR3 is TGTGCCATCCAAGGGGATATGAACACTGAAGCTTTCTTT.

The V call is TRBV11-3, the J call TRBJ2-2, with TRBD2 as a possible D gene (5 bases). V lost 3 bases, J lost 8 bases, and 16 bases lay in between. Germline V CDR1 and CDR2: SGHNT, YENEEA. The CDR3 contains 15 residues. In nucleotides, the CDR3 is TGTGCCAGCAGCTTCGGGCTAGCATGGAGGGGGGAGCTGTTTTTT. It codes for CASSFGLAWRGELFF.

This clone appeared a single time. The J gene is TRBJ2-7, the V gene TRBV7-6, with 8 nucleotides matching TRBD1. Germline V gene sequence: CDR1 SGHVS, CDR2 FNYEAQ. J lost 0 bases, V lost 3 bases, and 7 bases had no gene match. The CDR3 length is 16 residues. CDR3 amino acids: CASSFGTGHFSYEQYF. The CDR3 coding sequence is TGTGCCAGCAGCTTCGGGACAGGCCATTTCTCCTACGAGCAGTACTTC.

CDR3 protein: CASRGLTGFADTQYF. CDR3 sequence (DNA): TGTGCCAGCAGGGGATTGACAGGGTTCGCAGATACGCAGTATTTT. The V call is TRBV6-5, the J call TRBJ2-3; 7 bases are shared with TRBD1. The CDR3 runs 15 residues. The germline gives CDR1 MNHEY, CDR2 SVGAGI. The trim removed 6 bases at V and 4 bases at J, leaving 10 bases unmatched.

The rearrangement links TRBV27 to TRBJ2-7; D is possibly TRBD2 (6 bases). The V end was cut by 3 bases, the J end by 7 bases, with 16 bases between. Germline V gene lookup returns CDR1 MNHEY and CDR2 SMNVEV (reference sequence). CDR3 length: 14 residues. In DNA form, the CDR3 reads TGTGCCAGCAGTTTGGGCCTAGCGAACACGGAGCAGTACTTC. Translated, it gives CASSLGLANTEQYF.

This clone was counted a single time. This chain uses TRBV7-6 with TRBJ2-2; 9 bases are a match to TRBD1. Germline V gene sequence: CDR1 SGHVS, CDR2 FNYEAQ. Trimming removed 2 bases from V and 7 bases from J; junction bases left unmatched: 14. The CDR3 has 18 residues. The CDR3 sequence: CASSLRFGTGLSNGELFF. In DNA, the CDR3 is TGTGCCAGCAGCTTAAGGTTTGGGACAGGGCTTTCAAACGGGGAGCTGTTTTTT.

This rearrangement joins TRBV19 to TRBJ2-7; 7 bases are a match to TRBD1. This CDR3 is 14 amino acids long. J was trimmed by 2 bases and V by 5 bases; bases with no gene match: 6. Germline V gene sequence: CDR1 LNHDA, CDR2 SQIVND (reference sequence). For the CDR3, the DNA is TGTGCCAGTAGTCTAAAGACAGGGCCCTACGAGCAGTACTTC. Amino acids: CASSLKTGPYEQYF.

CDR3 nucleotides: TGTGCCAGTAGTATCGGGGGTTTGGGCTACGAGCAGTACTTC. Protein product: CASSIGGLGYEQYF. V and J are TRBV19 and TRBJ2-7; perhaps TRBD2 as D (6 bases). From germline, CDR1 is LNHDA and CDR2 SQIVND (reference sequence). Trimming took off 3 bases at V and 3 bases at J, with 12 bases between the two ends. The CDR3 spans 14 residues. Full variable domain (remainder filled in from reference TRBV19 and TRBJ2-7): DGGITQSPKYLFRKEGQNVTLSCEQNLNHDAMYWYRQDPGQGLRLIYYSQIVNDFQKGDIAEGYSVSREKKESFPLTVTSAQKNPTAFYLCASSIGGLGYEQYFGPGTRLTVT.

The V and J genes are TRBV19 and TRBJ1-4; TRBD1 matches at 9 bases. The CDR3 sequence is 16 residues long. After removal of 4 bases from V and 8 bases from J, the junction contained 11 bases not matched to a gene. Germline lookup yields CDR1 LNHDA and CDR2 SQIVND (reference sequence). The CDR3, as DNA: TGTGCCAGTAGTACCGGGACAGGGCTCCAAGAGGAAAAACTGTTTTTT. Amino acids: CASSTGTGLQEEKLFF.

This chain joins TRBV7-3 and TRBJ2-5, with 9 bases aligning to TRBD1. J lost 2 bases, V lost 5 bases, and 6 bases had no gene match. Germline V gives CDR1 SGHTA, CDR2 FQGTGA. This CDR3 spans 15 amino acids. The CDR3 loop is CASSKRQGGQETQYF. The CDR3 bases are TGTGCCAGCAGCAAAAGACAGGGGGGTCAAGAGACCCAGTACTTC.

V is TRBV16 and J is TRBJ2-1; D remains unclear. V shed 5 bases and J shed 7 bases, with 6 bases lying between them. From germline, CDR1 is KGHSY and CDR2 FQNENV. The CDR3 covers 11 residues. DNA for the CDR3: TGTGCCAGCAGCGTAGAGAATGAGCAGTTCTTC. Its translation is CASSVENEQFF.

The CDR3 loop is CAISERQDKAEAFF. The CDR3 coding sequence is TGTGCCATCAGTGAGCGACAGGATAAGGCTGAAGCTTTCTTT. The chain is built from TRBV10-3 and TRBJ1-1, with D maybe TRBD1 (6 bases). CDR3 length equals 14 residues. Trimming stripped 2 bases from V and 6 bases from J, with 13 bases between. CDR1 and CDR2 from the germline V gene are ENHRY and SYGVKD.

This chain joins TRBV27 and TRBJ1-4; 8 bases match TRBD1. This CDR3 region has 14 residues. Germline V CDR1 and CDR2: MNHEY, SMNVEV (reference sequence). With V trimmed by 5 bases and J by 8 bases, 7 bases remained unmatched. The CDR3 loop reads CASSARTGYEKLFF. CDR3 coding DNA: TGTGCCAGCAGTGCCAGGACAGGGTACGAAAAACTGTTTTTT.

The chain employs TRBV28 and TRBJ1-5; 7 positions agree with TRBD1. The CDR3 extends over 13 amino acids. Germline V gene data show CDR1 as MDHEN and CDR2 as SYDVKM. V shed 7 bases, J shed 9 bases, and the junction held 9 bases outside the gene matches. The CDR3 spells CASIQQGTRPQHF. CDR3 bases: TGTGCCAGCATCCAACAGGGGACTAGGCCCCAGCATTTT.

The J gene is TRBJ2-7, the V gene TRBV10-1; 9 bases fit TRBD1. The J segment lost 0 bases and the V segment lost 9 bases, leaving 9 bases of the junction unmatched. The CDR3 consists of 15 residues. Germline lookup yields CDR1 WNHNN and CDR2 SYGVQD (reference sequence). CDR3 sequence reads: CARIPGQGSSYEQYF. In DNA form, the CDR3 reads TGCGCCAGGATTCCCGGACAGGGGTCCTCCTACGAGCAGTACTTC.

CDR3 amino acids: CAWSWGTHYEQYF. The DNA for the CDR3 is TGTGCCTGGAGTTGGGGGACACATTACGAGCAGTACTTC. The V gene is TRBV30, the J gene TRBJ2-7; D is possibly TRBD1 (6 bases). The CDR3 consists of 13 residues. V lost 2 bases and J lost 4, with 12 bases in between. The germline V gene has CDR1 GTSNPN and CDR2 SVGIG (reference sequence).

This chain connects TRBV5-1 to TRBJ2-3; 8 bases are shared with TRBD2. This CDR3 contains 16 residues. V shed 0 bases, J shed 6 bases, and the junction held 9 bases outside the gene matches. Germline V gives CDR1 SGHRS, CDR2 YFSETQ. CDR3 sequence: CASSLVASGSRDTQYF. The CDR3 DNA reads TGCGCCAGCAGCTTGGTGGCTAGCGGGTCCCGCGATACGCAGTATTTT.

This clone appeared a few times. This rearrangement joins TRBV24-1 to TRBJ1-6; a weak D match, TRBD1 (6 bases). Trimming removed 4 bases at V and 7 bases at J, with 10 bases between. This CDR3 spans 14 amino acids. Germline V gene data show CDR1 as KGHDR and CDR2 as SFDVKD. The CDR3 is CATSERGSNSPLHF. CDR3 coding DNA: TGTGCCACCAGTGAAAGGGGGAGCAATTCACCCCTCCACTTT.

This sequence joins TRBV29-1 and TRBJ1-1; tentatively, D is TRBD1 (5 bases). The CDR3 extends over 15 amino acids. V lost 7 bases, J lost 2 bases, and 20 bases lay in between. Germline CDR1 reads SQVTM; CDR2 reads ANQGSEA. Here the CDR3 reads CSALKWGSFNTEAFF. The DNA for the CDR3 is TGCAGCGCCCTAAAATGGGGCAGTTTTAACACTGAAGCTTTCTTT. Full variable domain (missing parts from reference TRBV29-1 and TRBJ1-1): SAVISQKPSRDICQRGTSLTIQCQVDSQVTMMFWYRQQPGQSLTLIATANQGSEATYESGFVIDKFPISRPNLTFSTLTVSNMSPEDSSIYLCSALKWGSFNTEAFFGQGTRLTVV.